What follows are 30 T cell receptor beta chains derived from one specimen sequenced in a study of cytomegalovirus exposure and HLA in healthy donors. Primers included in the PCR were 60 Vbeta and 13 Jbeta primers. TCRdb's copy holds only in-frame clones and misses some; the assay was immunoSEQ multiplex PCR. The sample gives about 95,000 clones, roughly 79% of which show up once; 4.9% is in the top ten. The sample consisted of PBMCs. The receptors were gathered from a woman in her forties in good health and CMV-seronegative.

CDR3 in DNA: TGTGCCAGCAGCTTATATTATGACAGGGTCTACGAGCAGTACTTC. As protein: CASSLYYDRVYEQYF. The chain joins TRBV7-2 to TRBJ2-7; 7 bases are a match to TRBD1. V gave up 2 bases and J gave up 3 bases; unmatched junction bases: 7. Germline CDR1 reads SGHTA; CDR2 reads FQGNSA. This CDR3 has 15 amino acids. Based on the CDR3 plus reference TRBV7-2 and TRBJ2-7, the full variable domain is GAGVSQSPSNKVTEKGKDVELRCDPISGHTALYWYRQSLGQGLEFLIYFQGNSAPDKSGLPSDRFSAERTGGSVSTLTIQRTQQEDSAVYLCASSLYYDRVYEQYFGPGTRLTVT.

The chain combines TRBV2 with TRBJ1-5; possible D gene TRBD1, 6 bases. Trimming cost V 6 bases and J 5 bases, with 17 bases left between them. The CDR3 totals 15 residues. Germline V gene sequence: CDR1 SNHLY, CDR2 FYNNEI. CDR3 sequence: CASRLTGVGDQPQHF. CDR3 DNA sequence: TGTGCCAGCAGGCTGACAGGTGTCGGAGATCAGCCCCAGCATTTT.

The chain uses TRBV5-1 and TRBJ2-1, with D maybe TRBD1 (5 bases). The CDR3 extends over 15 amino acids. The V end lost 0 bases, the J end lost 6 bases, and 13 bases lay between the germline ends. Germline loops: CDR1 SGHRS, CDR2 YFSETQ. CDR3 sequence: CASSLVAGKGNEQFF. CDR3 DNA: TGCGCCAGCAGCTTGGTGGCAGGGAAGGGCAATGAGCAGTTCTTC.

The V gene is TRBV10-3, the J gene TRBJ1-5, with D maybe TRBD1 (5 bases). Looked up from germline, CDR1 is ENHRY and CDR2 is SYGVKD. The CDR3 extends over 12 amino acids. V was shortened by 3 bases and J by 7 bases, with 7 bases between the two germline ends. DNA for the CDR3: TGTGCCATCAGTGAAGGGGTACAGCCCCAGCATTTT. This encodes CAISEGVQPQHF.

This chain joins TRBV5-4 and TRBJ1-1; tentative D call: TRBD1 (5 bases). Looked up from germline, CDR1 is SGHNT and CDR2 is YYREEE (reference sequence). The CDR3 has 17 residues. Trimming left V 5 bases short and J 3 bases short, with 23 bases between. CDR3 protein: CASSPGTKLAGYTEAFF. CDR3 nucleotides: TGTGCCAGCAGTCCCGGGACGAAGTTGGCGGGATACACTGAAGCTTTCTTT. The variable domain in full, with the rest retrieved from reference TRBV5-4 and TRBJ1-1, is ETGVTQSPTHLIKTRGQQVTLRCSSQSGHNTVSWYQQALGQGPQFIFQYYREEENGRGNFPPRFSGLQFPNYSSELNVNALELDDSALYLCASSPGTKLAGYTEAFFGQGTRLTVV.

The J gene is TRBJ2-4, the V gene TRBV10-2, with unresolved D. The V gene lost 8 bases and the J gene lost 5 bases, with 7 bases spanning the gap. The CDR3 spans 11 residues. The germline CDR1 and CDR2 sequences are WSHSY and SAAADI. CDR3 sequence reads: CASLIENIQYF. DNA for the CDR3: TGCGCCAGCCTTATCGAAAACATTCAGTACTTC.

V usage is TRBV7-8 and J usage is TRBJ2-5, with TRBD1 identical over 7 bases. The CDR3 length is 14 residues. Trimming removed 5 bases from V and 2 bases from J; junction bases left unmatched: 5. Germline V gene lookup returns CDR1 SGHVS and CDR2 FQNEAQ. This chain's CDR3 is CASSTGARQETQYF. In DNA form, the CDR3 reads TGTGCCAGCAGCACAGGGGCTAGGCAAGAGACCCAGTACTTC.

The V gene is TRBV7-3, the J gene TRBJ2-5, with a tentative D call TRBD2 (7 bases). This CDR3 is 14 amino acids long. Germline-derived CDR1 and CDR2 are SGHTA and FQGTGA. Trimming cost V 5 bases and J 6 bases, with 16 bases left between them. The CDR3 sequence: CASSSTGGGQTQYF. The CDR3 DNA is TGTGCCAGCAGCAGCACGGGGGGCGGACAGACCCAGTACTTC.

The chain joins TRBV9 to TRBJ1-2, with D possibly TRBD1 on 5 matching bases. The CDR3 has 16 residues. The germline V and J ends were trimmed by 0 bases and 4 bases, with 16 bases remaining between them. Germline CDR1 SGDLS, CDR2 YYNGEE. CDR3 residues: CASSVVPTPRGYGYTF. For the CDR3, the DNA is TGTGCCAGCAGCGTAGTGCCCACCCCAAGGGGCTATGGCTACACCTTC.

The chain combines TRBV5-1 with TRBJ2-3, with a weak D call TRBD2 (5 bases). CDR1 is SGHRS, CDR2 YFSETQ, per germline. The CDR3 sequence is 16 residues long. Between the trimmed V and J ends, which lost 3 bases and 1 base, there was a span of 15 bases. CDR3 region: CASSSTADQGTDTQYF. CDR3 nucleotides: TGCGCCAGCAGCTCCACAGCGGATCAAGGCACAGATACGCAGTATTTT.

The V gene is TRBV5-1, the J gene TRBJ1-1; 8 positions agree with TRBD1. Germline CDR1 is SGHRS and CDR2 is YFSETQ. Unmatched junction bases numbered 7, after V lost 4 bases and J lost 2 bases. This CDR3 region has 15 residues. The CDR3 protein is CASSLGQGRNTEAFF. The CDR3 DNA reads TGCGCCAGCAGCCTAGGACAGGGAAGAAACACTGAAGCTTTCTTT. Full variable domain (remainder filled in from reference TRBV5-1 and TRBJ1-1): KAGVTQTPRYLIKTRGQQVTLSCSPISGHRSVSWYQQTPGQGLQFLFEYFSETQRNKGNFPGRFSGRQFSNSRSEMNVSTLELGDSALYLCASSLGQGRNTEAFFGQGTRLTVV.

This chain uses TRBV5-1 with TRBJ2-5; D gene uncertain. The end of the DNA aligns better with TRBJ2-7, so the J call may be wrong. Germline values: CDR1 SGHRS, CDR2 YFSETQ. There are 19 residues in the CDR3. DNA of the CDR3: TGCGCCAGCAGCCCAGGATTGGGTATGGCTCCGACCCTCTCCTACGAGCAGTACTTC. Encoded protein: CASSPGLGMAPTLSYEQYF.

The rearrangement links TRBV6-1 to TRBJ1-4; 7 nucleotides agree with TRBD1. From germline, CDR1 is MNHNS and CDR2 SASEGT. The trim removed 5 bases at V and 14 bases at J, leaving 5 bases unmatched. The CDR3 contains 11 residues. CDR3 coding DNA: TGTGCCAGCAGTTTGACAGGGAAGCTGTTTTTT. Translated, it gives CASSLTGKLFF.

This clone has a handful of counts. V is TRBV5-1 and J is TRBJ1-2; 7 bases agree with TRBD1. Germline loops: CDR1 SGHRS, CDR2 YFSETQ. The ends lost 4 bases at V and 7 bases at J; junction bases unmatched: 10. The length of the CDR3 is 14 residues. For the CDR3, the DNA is TGCGCCAGCAGCGCCACAGGGGCCAGAAGTGGCTACACCTTC. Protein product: CASSATGARSGYTF.

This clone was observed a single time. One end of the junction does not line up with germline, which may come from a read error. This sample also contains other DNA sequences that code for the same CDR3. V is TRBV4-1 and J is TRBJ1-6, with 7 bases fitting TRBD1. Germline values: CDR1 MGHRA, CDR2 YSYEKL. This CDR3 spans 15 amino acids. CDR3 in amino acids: CASSQEAGGNSPLHF. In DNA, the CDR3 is TGCGCCAGCAGTCAAGAAGCAGGGGGAAATTCACCCCTCCACTTT.

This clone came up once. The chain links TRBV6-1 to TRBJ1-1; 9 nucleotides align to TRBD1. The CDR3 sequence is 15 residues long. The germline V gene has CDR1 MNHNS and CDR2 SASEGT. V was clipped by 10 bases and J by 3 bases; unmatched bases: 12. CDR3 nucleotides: TGTGCCACCAAGGACAGGGGCCCTGGGGACACTGAAGCTTTCTTT. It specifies CATKDRGPGDTEAFF.

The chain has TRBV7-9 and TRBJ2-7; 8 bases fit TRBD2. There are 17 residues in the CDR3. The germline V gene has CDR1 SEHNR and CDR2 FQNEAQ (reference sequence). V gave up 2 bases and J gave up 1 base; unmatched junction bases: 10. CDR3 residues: CASSLSSIVAGSYEQYF. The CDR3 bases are TGTGCCAGCAGCTTATCTTCCATAGTAGCGGGATCCTACGAGCAGTACTTC.

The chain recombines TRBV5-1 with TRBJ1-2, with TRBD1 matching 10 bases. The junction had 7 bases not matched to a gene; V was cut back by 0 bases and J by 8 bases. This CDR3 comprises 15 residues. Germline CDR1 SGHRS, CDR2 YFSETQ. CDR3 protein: CASSLDGTGVLGYTF. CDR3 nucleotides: TGCGCCAGCAGCTTGGACGGGACAGGGGTCCTCGGCTACACCTTC.

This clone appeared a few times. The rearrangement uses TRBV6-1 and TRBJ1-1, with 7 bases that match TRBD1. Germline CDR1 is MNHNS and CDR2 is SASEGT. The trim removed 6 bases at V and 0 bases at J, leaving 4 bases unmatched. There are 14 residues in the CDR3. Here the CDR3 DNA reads TGTGCCAGCAGCTGGGGACAGATGAACACTGAAGCTTTCTTT. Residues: CASSWGQMNTEAFF.

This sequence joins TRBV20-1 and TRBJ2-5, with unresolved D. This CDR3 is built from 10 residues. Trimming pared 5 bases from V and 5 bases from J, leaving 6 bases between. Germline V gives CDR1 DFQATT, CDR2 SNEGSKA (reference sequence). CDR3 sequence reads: CSAAQETQYF. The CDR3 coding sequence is TGCAGTGCTGCTCAGGAGACCCAGTACTTC.

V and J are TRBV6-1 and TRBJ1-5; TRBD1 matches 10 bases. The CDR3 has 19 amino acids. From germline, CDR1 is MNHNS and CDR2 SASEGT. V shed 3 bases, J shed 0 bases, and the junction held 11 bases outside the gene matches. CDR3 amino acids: CASSDWDRGLLYSNQPQHF. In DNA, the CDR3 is TGTGCCAGCAGTGACTGGGACAGGGGTCTTCTCTATAGCAATCAGCCCCAGCATTTT.

The CDR3 reads CASSMGPGTEAFF. The CDR3 nucleotides are TGTGCCAGCAGTATGGGGCCCGGGACTGAAGCTTTCTTT. This chain uses TRBV2 with TRBJ1-1; TRBD1 is a possible D gene (5 bases). CDR3 size: 13 residues. Germline CDR1 and CDR2: SNHLY and FYNNEI. V lost 5 bases and J 5 bases, leaving 12 bases between the germline ends.

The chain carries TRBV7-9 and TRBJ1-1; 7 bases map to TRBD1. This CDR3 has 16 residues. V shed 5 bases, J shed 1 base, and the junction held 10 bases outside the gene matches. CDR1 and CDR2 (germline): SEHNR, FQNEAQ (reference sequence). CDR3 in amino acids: CASSKGQQLANTEAFF. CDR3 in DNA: TGTGCCAGCAGCAAGGGACAGCAACTTGCGAACACTGAAGCTTTCTTT.

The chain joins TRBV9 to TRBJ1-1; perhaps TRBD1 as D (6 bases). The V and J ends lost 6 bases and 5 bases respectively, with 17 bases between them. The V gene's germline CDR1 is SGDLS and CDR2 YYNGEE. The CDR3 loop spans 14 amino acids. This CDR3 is CASTLEDSRTEAFF. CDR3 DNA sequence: TGTGCCAGCACCCTAGAGGACAGCAGGACTGAAGCTTTCTTT.

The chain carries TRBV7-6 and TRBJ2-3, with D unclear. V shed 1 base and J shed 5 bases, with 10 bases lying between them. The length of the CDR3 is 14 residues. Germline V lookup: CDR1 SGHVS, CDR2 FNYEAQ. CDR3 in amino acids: CASSLGKERDTQYF. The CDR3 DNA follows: TGTGCCAGCAGCTTAGGAAAGGAGAGAGATACGCAGTATTTT.

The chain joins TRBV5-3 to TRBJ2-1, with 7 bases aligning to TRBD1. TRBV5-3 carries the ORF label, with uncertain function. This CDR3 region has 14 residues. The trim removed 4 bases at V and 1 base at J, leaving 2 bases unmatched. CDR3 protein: CARSPRGSYNEQFF. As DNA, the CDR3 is TGTGCCAGAAGCCCCAGGGGGTCCTACAATGAGCAGTTCTTC.

In DNA form, the CDR3 reads TGCGCCAGCAGCTTGGGCGGGGCCCGGGAGCTGTTTTTT. Translated, it gives CASSLGGARELFF. The V and J genes are TRBV5-1 and TRBJ2-2; perhaps TRBD2 as D (6 bases). CDR1 and CDR2 from the germline V gene are SGHRS and YFSETQ. Trimming removed 0 bases at V and 9 bases at J, with 9 bases between. CDR3 length: 13 residues.

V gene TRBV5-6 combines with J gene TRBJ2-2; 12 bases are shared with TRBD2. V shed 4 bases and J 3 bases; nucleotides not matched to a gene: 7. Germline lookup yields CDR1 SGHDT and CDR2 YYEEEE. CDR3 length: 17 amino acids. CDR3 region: CASSRILAGGDTGELFF. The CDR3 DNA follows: TGTGCCAGCAGCCGGATCCTAGCGGGGGGGGACACCGGGGAGCTGTTTTTT.

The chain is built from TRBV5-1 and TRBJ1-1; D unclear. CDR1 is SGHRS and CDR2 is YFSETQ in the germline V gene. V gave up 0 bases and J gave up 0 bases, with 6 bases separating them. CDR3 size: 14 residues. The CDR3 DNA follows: TGCGCCAGCAGCTTGGGCGGGATGAACACTGAAGCTTTCTTT. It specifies CASSLGGMNTEAFF.

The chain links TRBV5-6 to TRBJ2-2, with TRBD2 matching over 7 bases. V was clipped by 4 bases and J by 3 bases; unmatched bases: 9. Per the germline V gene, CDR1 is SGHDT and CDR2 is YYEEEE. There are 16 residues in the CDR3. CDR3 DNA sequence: TGTGCCAGCAGCCCTACCGGGGGGTTTGACACCGGGGAGCTGTTTTTT. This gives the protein CASSPTGGFDTGELFF.